This TCR beta chain was retrieved from a study of cytomegalovirus exposure and HLA in healthy donors. Study observations and caveats: Specific recognition of CMV antigens was confirmed in vitro for a few chains (all CMV-associated). Later examination showed HLA-associated TCR beta chains had greater clonal expansion than equally common others. Sequencing depth roughly uniform across donors was assumed in presence/absence analyses.

The CDR3 runs 15 residues. The V and J ends lost 0 bases and 9 bases respectively, with 15 bases between them. Germline-derived CDR1 and CDR2 are MGHRA and YSYEKL. Researchers ran the PCR with 60 Vbeta and 13 Jbeta primers. Measured with immunoSEQ multiplex PCR; TCRdb has only the in-frame clones, and not every one. In the table there are about 99,000 clones, about three quarters of which are singletons. This clone was found a few times. What it recognizes is unknown. The TCR was taken from a man aged 55 to 70 in good health and CMV-seropositive. Sequencing was done on a sample of PBMCs. The rearrangement links TRBV4-1 to TRBJ2-1; weak D call: TRBD1 (6 bases). CDR3 protein: CASSQDGGRVGEQFF. CDR3 DNA: TGCGCCAGCAGCCAAGATGGGGGCAGGGTTGGTGAGCAGTTCTTC.